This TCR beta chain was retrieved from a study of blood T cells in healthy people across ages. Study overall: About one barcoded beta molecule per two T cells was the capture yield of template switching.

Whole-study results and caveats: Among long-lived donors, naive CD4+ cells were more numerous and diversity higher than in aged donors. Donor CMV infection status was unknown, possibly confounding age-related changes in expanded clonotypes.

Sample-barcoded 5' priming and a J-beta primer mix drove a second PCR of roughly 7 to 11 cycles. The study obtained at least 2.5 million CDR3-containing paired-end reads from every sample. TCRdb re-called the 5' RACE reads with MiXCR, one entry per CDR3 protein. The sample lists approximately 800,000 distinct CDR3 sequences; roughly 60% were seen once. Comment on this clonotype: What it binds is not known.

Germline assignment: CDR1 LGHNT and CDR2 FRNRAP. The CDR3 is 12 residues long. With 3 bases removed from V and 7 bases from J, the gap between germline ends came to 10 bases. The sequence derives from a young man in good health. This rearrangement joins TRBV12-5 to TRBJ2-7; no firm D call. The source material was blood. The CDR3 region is CASGFPNNEQYF. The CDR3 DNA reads TGTGCTAGTGGTTTTCCTAACAATGAGCAGTACTTC.